These 15 T cell receptor beta chains were sequenced from one sample in a study of blood T cell repertoires in COVID-19. Sequenced by immunoSEQ multiplex PCR; TCRdb stores in-frame clones only, minus some. Of fewer than 150,000 clones in the sample, approximately 80% were seen once. What was sequenced was peripheral blood. These receptors were obtained from a woman older than 75 in a cohort sampled during active or convalescent COVID-19.

The count of this clone is one. This chain joins TRBV2 and TRBJ1-5; 7 positions agree with TRBD1. There are 15 residues in the CDR3. With 5 bases clipped from V and 7 bases from J, the junction kept 11 bases outside the gene matches. Germline V lookup: CDR1 SNHLY, CDR2 FYNNEI. The CDR3 region is CASSPIRGLGQPQHF. CDR3 bases: TGTGCCAGCAGTCCTATTAGGGGGCTAGGACAGCCCCAGCATTTT.

The rearrangement joins TRBV9 to TRBJ2-3; D possibly corresponds to TRBD2 (5 bases). V shed 3 bases and J shed 3 bases, with 14 bases lying between them. CDR1 and CDR2 (germline): SGDLS, YYNGEE. This CDR3 spans 15 amino acids. This CDR3 reads CASSARRAPTDTQYF. For the CDR3, the DNA is TGTGCCAGCAGCGCTCGGCGGGCACCGACAGATACGCAGTATTTT.

The chain recombines TRBV28 with TRBJ1-2; no definite D call. The CDR3 has 13 amino acids. V was cut by 2 bases and J by 8 bases, with 12 bases left in between. From germline, CDR1 is MDHEN and CDR2 SYDVKM. DNA of the CDR3: TGTGCCAGCAGTTTACGGGGTCGGGTAGGCTACACCTTC. This translates into CASSLRGRVGYTF.

The chain carries TRBV6-6 and TRBJ1-1; D not certain. Germline V gene data show CDR1 as MNHNY and CDR2 as SVGAGI (reference sequence). The ends were cut back, 5 bases at V and 6 bases at J, with 13 bases in the middle. The CDR3 covers 13 residues. As DNA, the CDR3 is TGTGCCAGCAGTCCCTCAGGCGGGGCTGAAGCTTTCTTT. It specifies CASSPSGGAEAFF.

This clone appeared once. The gene calls are TRBV11-3 and TRBJ2-1; 10 bases fit TRBD1. The germline gives CDR1 SGHNT, CDR2 YENEEA. This CDR3 comprises 14 residues. V was pared by 5 bases and J by 5 bases, with 3 bases of the junction left unmatched. The CDR3 DNA follows: TGTGCCAGCAGCCGGGACAGGGGCGACAATGAGCAGTTCTTC. Amino acid sequence: CASSRDRGDNEQFF. Looking up the rest from reference TRBV11-3 and TRBJ2-1 gives the full variable domain: EAGVVQSPRYKIIEKKQPVAFWCNPISGHNTLYWYLQNLGQGPELLIRYENEEAVDDSQLPKDRFSAERLKGVDSTLKIQPAELGDSAVYLCASSRDRGDNEQFFGPGTRLTVL.

V is TRBV7-7 and J is TRBJ1-2, with no clear D. V lost 1 base, J lost 1 base, and 10 bases lay in between. The CDR3 sequence is 15 residues long. Germline V gene lookup returns CDR1 SSHAT and CDR2 FNYEAQ (reference sequence). The CDR3, as DNA: TGTGCCAGCAGCTTAGGTCTGCGACTTAACTATGGCTACACCTTC. Encoded protein: CASSLGLRLNYGYTF.

The chain carries TRBV7-8 and TRBJ1-1; TRBD1 agrees at 7 bases. The germline CDR1 and CDR2 sequences are SGHVS and FQNEAQ. Trimming at V came to 4 bases and at J to 4 bases, leaving 6 bases not matched to a gene. This CDR3 is built from 14 residues. The DNA for the CDR3 is TGTGCCAGCAGCTCCTCGACAGGGACCACTGAAGCTTTCTTT. It codes for CASSSSTGTTEAFF.

CDR3 residues: CASSLAAYGANVLTF. DNA for the CDR3: TGCGCCAGCAGCTTGGCCGCGTACGGGGCCAACGTCCTGACTTTC. The chain joins TRBV5-1 to TRBJ2-6; no definite D call. The CDR3 consists of 15 residues. V was shortened by 0 bases and J by 4 bases, with 8 bases between the two germline ends. Germline-derived CDR1 and CDR2 are SGHRS and YFSETQ.

The chain has TRBV6-2 or TRBV6-3 and TRBJ2-5; D perhaps matches TRBD2 (5 bases). With 0 bases removed from V and 7 bases from J, the gap between germline ends came to 12 bases. Germline assignment: CDR1 MNHEY and CDR2 SVGEGT. The CDR3 extends over 14 amino acids. Here the CDR3 reads CASSYSGAPGTQYF. CDR3 DNA sequence: TGTGCCAGCAGTTACTCGGGAGCCCCGGGGACCCAGTACTTC.

This clone appeared a single time. The chain combines TRBV5-1 with TRBJ1-3; the D is unclear. This CDR3 has 15 amino acids. Germline V CDR1 and CDR2: SGHRS, YFSETQ. V shed 3 bases and J shed 7 bases, with 17 bases lying between them. The CDR3 is CASSYLGFSGNTIYF. As DNA, the CDR3 is TGCGCCAGCAGCTACCTCGGTTTCAGCGGGAACACCATATATTTT.

This sequence joins TRBV28 and TRBJ2-3; D might be TRBD2 (6 bases). Germline assignment: CDR1 MDHEN and CDR2 SYDVKM. CDR3 length: 15 residues. Deletions cut 3 bases from V and 1 base from J, with 11 bases between. The DNA of the CDR3 is TGTGCCAGCAGTTTGGGCGGGATCCGCACAGATACGCAGTATTTT. It is translated as CASSLGGIRTDTQYF.

V is TRBV4-3 and J is TRBJ1-1; 9 positions agree with TRBD1. Germline V gene data show CDR1 as LGHNA and CDR2 as YSLEER. The CDR3 sequence is 17 residues long. V lost 4 bases, J lost 0 bases, and 9 bases stayed unmatched. CDR3 sequence: CASSRGQGRSMNTEAFF. CDR3 nucleotide sequence: TGCGCCAGCAGCCGCGGACAGGGGCGGTCCATGAACACTGAAGCTTTCTTT.

V is TRBV6-1 and J is TRBJ2-5; tentatively, D is TRBD2 (5 bases). The CDR3 spans 15 residues. The V gene's germline CDR1 is MNHNS and CDR2 SASEGT. Trimming cost V 3 bases and J 1 base, with 12 bases left between them. CDR3 sequence reads: CASSDSNRGQETQYF. The DNA of the CDR3 is TGTGCCAGCAGTGATTCCAACCGGGGCCAAGAGACCCAGTACTTC.

This clone was counted once. The J gene is TRBJ2-5, the V gene TRBV7-2; TRBD2 matches 7 bases. Germline CDR1 is SGHTA and CDR2 is FQGNSA. V was clipped by 1 base and J by 6 bases; unmatched bases: 5. The CDR3 is 14 residues long. CDR3 loop: CASSLGLAGQTQYF. In nucleotides, the CDR3 is TGTGCCAGCAGCTTAGGACTAGCTGGGCAGACCCAGTACTTC. The full variable domain, completed using reference TRBV7-2 and TRBJ2-5, is GAGVSQSPSNKVTEKGKDVELRCDPISGHTALYWYRQSLGQGLEFLIYFQGNSAPDKSGLPSDRFSAERTGGSVSTLTIQRTQQEDSAVYLCASSLGLAGQTQYFGPGTRLLVL.

This chain connects TRBV21-1 to TRBJ1-5. TRBV21-1 is a recognized pseudogene. This CDR3 is built from 15 residues. The CDR3 DNA reads TGTGCCAGCCCCAACGCCGGGGATGTTAATCAGCCCCAGCATTTT. Residues: CASPNAGDVNQPQHF.